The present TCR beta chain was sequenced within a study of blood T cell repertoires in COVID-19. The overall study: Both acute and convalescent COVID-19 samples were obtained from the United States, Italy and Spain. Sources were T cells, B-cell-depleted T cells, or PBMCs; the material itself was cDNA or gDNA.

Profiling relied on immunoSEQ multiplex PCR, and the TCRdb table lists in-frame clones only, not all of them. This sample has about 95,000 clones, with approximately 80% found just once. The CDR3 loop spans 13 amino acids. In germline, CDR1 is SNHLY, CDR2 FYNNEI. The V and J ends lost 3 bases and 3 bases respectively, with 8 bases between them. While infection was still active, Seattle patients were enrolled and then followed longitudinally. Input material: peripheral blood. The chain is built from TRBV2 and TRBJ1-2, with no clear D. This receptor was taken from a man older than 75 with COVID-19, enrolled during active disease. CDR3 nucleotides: TGTGCCAGCAGTGAGGGAGCCTACTATGGCTACACCTTC. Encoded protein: CASSEGAYYGYTF.